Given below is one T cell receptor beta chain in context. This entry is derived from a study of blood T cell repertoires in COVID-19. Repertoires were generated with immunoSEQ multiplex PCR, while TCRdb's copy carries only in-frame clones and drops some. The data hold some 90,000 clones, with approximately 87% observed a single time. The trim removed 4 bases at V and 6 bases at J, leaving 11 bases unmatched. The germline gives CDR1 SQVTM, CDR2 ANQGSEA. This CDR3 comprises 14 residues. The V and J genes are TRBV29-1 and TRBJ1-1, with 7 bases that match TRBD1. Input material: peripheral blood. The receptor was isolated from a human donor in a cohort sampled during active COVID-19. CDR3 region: CSVVPRPGQSEAFF. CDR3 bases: TGCAGCGTTGTACCCCGTCCGGGACAGTCTGAAGCTTTCTTT.